Each of the 8 T cell receptor beta chains below was sequenced from the same sample in a study of blood T cell repertoires in COVID-19. Some clones are missing from TCRdb's copy, which holds only in-frame ones; the method was immunoSEQ multiplex PCR. The data show roughly 170,000 clones, with more than 75% seen just once and approximately 12% held by the top ten. The sample was peripheral blood. The receptors stem from a woman aged 70-85 years with COVID-19, enrolled during active disease.

The chain couples TRBV15 to TRBJ1-5; D is uncertain. V lost 0 bases, J lost 4 bases, and 16 bases lay in between. This CDR3 is built from 17 residues. Germline V lookup: CDR1 LNHNV, CDR2 YYDKDF (reference sequence). The CDR3, as DNA: TGTGCCACCAGCAGAGATCAGGCGGGAGTTCCGAATCAGCCCCAGCATTTT. Amino acids: CATSRDQAGVPNQPQHF.

The V call is TRBV28, the J call TRBJ2-1; 12 positions agree with TRBD2. Looked up from germline, CDR1 is MDHEN and CDR2 is SYDVKM. The CDR3 consists of 17 residues. V was clipped by 5 bases and J by 1 base; unmatched bases: 6. CDR3 residues: CASSETSGSWSYNEQFF. Here the CDR3 DNA reads TGTGCCAGCAGTGAGACTAGCGGGAGTTGGTCCTACAATGAGCAGTTCTTC.

The J gene is TRBJ1-5, the V gene TRBV24-1; D gene unclear. V was clipped by 2 bases and J by 5 bases, with 9 bases between them. This CDR3 contains 14 residues. CDR1 and CDR2 from the germline V gene are KGHDR and SFDVKD. The CDR3, as DNA: TGTGCCACCAGTGATTGGCAGCGAGATCAGCCCCAGCATTTT. It translates to CATSDWQRDQPQHF.

This clone was counted a single time. The V gene is TRBV2, the J gene TRBJ1-2; a possible D gene is TRBD1 (5 bases). Germline CDR1 and CDR2: SNHLY and FYNNEI. The V end was cut by 7 bases, the J end by 4 bases, with 16 bases between. This CDR3 comprises 14 residues. The CDR3 DNA is TGTGCCAGCATCGTGGGGCACGTTGGCTATGGCTACACCTTC. Translating it yields CASIVGHVGYGYTF.

This clone was found a few times. The genes are TRBV6-2 or TRBV6-3 and TRBJ1-2, with 7 bases lining up with TRBD1. This CDR3 region has 14 residues. CDR1 is MNHEY, CDR2 SVGEGT, per germline. Germline trimming cut 5 bases from V and 8 bases from J; bases unmatched to any gene: 11. The CDR3 nucleotides are TGTGCCAGCAGTCGTCATCAAGACAGGGACGGCTACACCTTC. The encoded protein is CASSRHQDRDGYTF.

The chain links TRBV29-1 to TRBJ2-1, with D maybe TRBD1 (5 bases). Germline V gene data show CDR1 as SQVTM and CDR2 as ANQGSEA. The CDR3 runs 14 residues. The V end lost 0 bases, the J end lost 3 bases, and 9 bases lay between the germline ends. The CDR3 DNA follows: TGCAGCGTTGAAGAGTACAGGATCTACAATGAGCAGTTCTTC. Encoded protein: CSVEEYRIYNEQFF.

The chain is built from TRBV2 and TRBJ1-2; 8 bases are shared with TRBD1. Germline V gene lookup returns CDR1 SNHLY and CDR2 FYNNEI. The CDR3 contains 16 residues. The trim removed 5 bases at V and 6 bases at J, leaving 14 bases unmatched. The CDR3 nucleotides are TGTGCCAGCAGTCGGGCAGGGGGCTCATTCGGAGATGGCTACACCTTC. As protein: CASSRAGGSFGDGYTF.

The chain joins TRBV4-2 to TRBJ2-1; 11 nucleotides align to TRBD2. The germline gives CDR1 LGHNA, CDR2 YNFKEQ. Trimming removed 0 bases from V and 11 bases from J; junction bases left unmatched: 6. This CDR3 contains 15 residues. CDR3 bases: TGTGCCAGCAGCCAAGAGGGGACTAGCGGAGATAAGCAGTTCTTC. Protein sequence: CASSQEGTSGDKQFF.